This TCR beta chain came from a study of Graves' ophthalmopathy and Graves' hyperthyroidism. Study observations and caveats: Blood shared most expanded thyroid clonotypes above 0.001 frequency.

The study amplified TCR beta CDR3 regions using RNA transcripts. An opening RT-PCR round employed HTBI primers and preceded a second-round multiplex PCR. TCRdb itself ran the multiplex PCR reads through MiXCR, one entry per CDR3 protein. This table has around 1.1 million distinct CDR3 sequences, less than 45% appearing once. CDR1 is SGDLS, CDR2 YYNGEE, per germline. With 4 bases clipped from V and 6 bases from J, the junction kept 9 bases outside the gene matches. CDR3 length: 15 residues. As for this clonotype: Its antigen remains unknown.

The sequenced sample was peripheral blood or thyroid tissue (not recorded which). J is TRBJ2-2 and V is TRBV9; TRBD2 agrees at 7 bases. The receptor was derived from an adult man with Graves' hyperthyroidism. CDR3 region: CASSPRTSWAGELFF. For the CDR3, the DNA is TGTGCCAGCAGCCCAAGGACTAGTTGGGCCGGGGAGCTGTTTTTT.